This passage covers 31 T cell receptor beta chains from one sample sequenced in a study of tumor-infiltrating lymphocytes in primary liver carcinoma. A constant-region primer served to make TCR beta cDNA from about 500 ng total RNA. Slightly modified ARM-PCR served as the procedure for the TCR beta libraries. These libraries came from three rounds of nested multiplex PCR. Use of TRBV1-TRBV30 forward primers with a C-beta reverse primer characterized the first two PCR rounds, which lasted roughly 11 cycles each. TCRdb used MiXCR to reprocess the multiplex PCR reads, holding one entry per CDR3 protein. The sample shows about 33,000 distinct CDR3 sequences, 70% to 80% of them seen only once. Bulk tissue was left unsorted, and RNA and DNA were co-extracted from 20-30 mg of it. Source material: liver tumor tissue from sampling region 5. Sample subset: tumor region T5, tumor centre. The receptors here all came from a man aged 40-55 years with primary liver carcinoma and hepatitis B virus infection.

This clonotype occurred once. The chain joins TRBV11-2 to TRBJ2-1, with TRBD2 matching 9 bases. The CDR3 runs 16 residues. Germline values: CDR1 SGHAT, CDR2 FQNNGV. Losses at the gene ends were 4 bases for V and 11 bases for J; bases not matched to a gene: 15. The CDR3 DNA reads TGTGCCAGCAGCTCAGAGCTCCTAGCGGGAATGAACAAGCAGTTCTTC. Translating gives CASSSELLAGMNKQFF.

On this clonotype itself: One end of the junction does not line up with germline, which may come from a read error. CDR3 region: CTSSSDGPIEKLFF. The CDR3 DNA reads as TGTACCAGCAGCTCAGACGGCCCCATTGAAAAACTGTTTTTT. The J gene is TRBJ1-4, the V gene TRBV7-8, with D hard to call. Per the germline V gene, CDR1 is SGHVS and CDR2 is FQNEAQ. The CDR3 runs 14 residues.

Remarks on this clonotype: The conserved closing phenylalanine or tryptophan is absent in this CDR3, likely reflecting a read error. This CDR3 is CASSPLRGPNTGELFY. The CDR3 nucleotides read TGTGCCAGCAGCCCCCTTCGAGGACCGAACACCGGGGAGCTGTTTTAT. The chain is built from TRBV7-8 and TRBJ2-2, with unresolved D. Trimming removed 5 bases from V and 0 bases from J, with 13 bases in between. Germline loops: CDR1 SGHVS, CDR2 FQNEAQ. The CDR3 covers 16 residues.

Regarding this clonotype: A junction boundary mismatches the germline segment, possibly from a read error. The chain joins TRBV28 to TRBJ2-7; 8 nucleotides agree with TRBD1. There are 14 residues in the CDR3. The V gene's germline CDR1 is MDHEN and CDR2 SYDVKM. Written as DNA, the CDR3 is TGTGCAAGCATCCGGACAGGGAGCTCCTACGAGCAGTATTTC. It translates to CASIRTGSSYEQYF.

A word on this clonotype: One junction end disagrees with the germline gene, perhaps due to a read error. The chain combines TRBV7-8 with TRBJ2-4, with D hard to call. Germline loops: CDR1 SGHVS, CDR2 FQNEAQ. The CDR3 is 17 residues long. CDR3 loop: CASSSRRTDLARNIQYF. The CDR3 DNA reads TGTGCCAGCAGCTCCCGAAGGACGGATTTAGCCAGAAACATTCAGTACTTC.

The CDR3 DNA reads TGCGCCGGACCTTTGGACAGGGGGCAAGTCTCTTACAATGAGCAGTTCTTC. As protein: CAGPLDRGQVSYNEQFF. The chain has TRBV10-1 and TRBJ2-1; 11 bases match TRBD1. The CDR3 is 17 amino acids. Germline V gene lookup returns CDR1 WNHNN and CDR2 SYGVQD (reference sequence). V was clipped by 11 bases and J by 4 bases; unmatched bases: 16.

V gene TRBV9 combines with J gene TRBJ2-7, with TRBD1 matching 8 bases. There are 14 residues in the CDR3. Germline CDR1 SGDLS, CDR2 YYNGEE. V gave up 9 bases and J gave up 3 bases; unmatched junction bases: 11. Here the CDR3 DNA reads TGTGCCAATAGCGTAGAACAGGGGGGCTACGAGCAGTACTTC. As protein: CANSVEQGGYEQYF.

The V gene is TRBV12-3 or TRBV12-4, the J gene TRBJ2-7; TRBD1 agrees at 12 bases. The CDR3 has 15 amino acids. The CDR3 is CVNSIGTGGPYEQYF. CDR3 in DNA: TGTGTTAACAGTATCGGGACAGGGGGCCCCTACGAGCAGTACTTC.

Concerning this clonotype: Likely a read error: the CDR3 ends without its conserved phenylalanine or tryptophan. J is TRBJ2-5 and V is TRBV29-1, with 7 bases fitting TRBD1. Trimming cost V 5 bases and J 4 bases; bases outside gene matches: 13. Germline V gene lookup returns CDR1 SQVTM and CDR2 ANQGSEA. The CDR3 extends over 15 amino acids. For the CDR3, the DNA is TGCAGCGTTAAAGGGGACAGCGGTAGGGGAGAGACCCAGTACCTC. Protein sequence: CSVKGDSGRGETQYL.

This clonotype was detected a few times. One junction end disagrees with the germline gene, perhaps due to a read error. The chain uses TRBV6-5 and TRBJ2-1; 8 bases map to TRBD2. Looked up from germline, CDR1 is MNHEY and CDR2 is SVGAGI. This CDR3 is 17 amino acids long. The CDR3 region is CASSYSYSGNSNNEQFF. In DNA form, the CDR3 reads TGTGCCAGCAGTTACTCGTATAGCGGGAACTCCAACAATGAGCAGTTCTTC.

This clonotype was found once. The germline gene is not matched at one end of the junction; a read error may be the cause. This chain joins TRBV12-3 or TRBV12-4 and TRBJ2-7; 7 bases align to TRBD1. The CDR3 is 15 residues long. The CDR3 bases are TGTGCCAACAGTATGGGAACAGGGGCGTCCTACGAGCAGTACTTC. Protein sequence: CANSMGTGASYEQYF.

This clonotype came up once. The junction does not match germline at one end; this may be a read error. V usage is TRBV12-3 or TRBV12-4 and J usage is TRBJ2-7, with D perhaps matching TRBD2 (6 bases). The CDR3 has 15 residues. The CDR3: CAGSREVVAEVEQYF. CDR3 nucleotides: TGTGCCGGCAGCCGCGAAGTGGTAGCGGAAGTTGAGCAGTACTTC.

Concerning this clonotype itself: At one end, the junction sequence differs from germline, possibly due to a read error. The rearrangement joins TRBV10-3 to TRBJ1-1, with no clear D. The CDR3 loop spans 17 amino acids. From germline, CDR1 is ENHRY and CDR2 SYGVKD. Written as DNA, the CDR3 is TGTGCCGTATCTGGGAGACAAGAGGTCGCGACGAACACTGAAGCTTCCTTT. Its protein product is CAVSGRQEVATNTEASF.

The genes are TRBV12-3 or TRBV12-4 and TRBJ2-2; maybe TRBD2 (6 bases). V lost 8 bases to trimming and J lost 8 bases, with 15 bases between them. The length of the CDR3 is 13 residues. DNA of the CDR3: TGTGCCAGCGTCCGACTAGTGACTGGGGAGCTGTTTTTT. It is translated as CASVRLVTGELFF.

On this clonotype itself: The junction departs from the called germline gene at one end, perhaps through a read error. This chain links TRBV10-2 with TRBJ2-2, with a possible D match to TRBD1 (5 bases). This CDR3 has 16 amino acids. Looked up from germline, CDR1 is WSHSY and CDR2 is SAAADI. CDR3 protein: CANRPPLLTNTWELFF. The CDR3 DNA reads as TGCGCCAACAGGCCCCCACTTCTCACGAACACCTGGGAGCTGTTTTTT.

The J gene is TRBJ2-1, the V gene TRBV11-2; no clear D gene. Germline lookup yields CDR1 SGHAT and CDR2 FQNNGV. The CDR3 totals 15 residues. Trimming removed 0 bases at V and 3 bases at J, with 9 bases between. The CDR3 reads CASSLDPESYNEQFF. CDR3 DNA sequence: TGTGCCAGCAGCTTAGATCCAGAGAGCTACAATGAGCAGTTCTTC.

In regard to this clonotype: An end of the junction does not agree with germline; a read error may underlie this. V usage is TRBV6-6 and J usage is TRBJ2-2, with 9 bases fitting TRBD2. CDR1 MNHNY and CDR2 SVGAGI come from the germline V gene (reference sequence). This CDR3 comprises 20 residues. CDR3 DNA sequence: TGTGCCAGCAGCCCGCTCGTGGGACTAGCAGGGCCAACGAACATCGGGGAGCTGTTTTTT. It codes for CASSPLVGLAGPTNIGELFF.

Remarks on this clonotype: One base away lies a much larger clone, so this may be a sequencing read error. The chain carries TRBV18 and TRBJ2-7; D remains unclear. The germline V gene has CDR1 KGHSH and CDR2 LQKENI. The CDR3 consists of 11 residues. The CDR3 sequence is CARSPMGEQYF. The CDR3 DNA reads TGTGCCAGATCACCAATGGGCGAGCAGTACTTC.

The chain carries TRBV28 and TRBJ2-3; 16 positions match TRBD2. V lost 6 bases to trimming and J lost 6 bases; unmatched junction nucleotides: 15. This CDR3 spans 19 amino acids. Germline-derived CDR1 and CDR2 are MDHEN and SYDVKM. The CDR3 loop reads CASRRGLAGGDLGTDTQYF. The CDR3 DNA sequence: TGTGCCAGCAGGCGGGGACTAGCGGGAGGGGATTTGGGTACGGATACGCAGTATTTT.

As regards this clonotype: The junction shows a germline mismatch at one end, possibly a read error. The chain has TRBV6-1 and TRBJ2-1, with 14 bases identical to TRBD2. Germline assignment: CDR1 MNHNS and CDR2 SASEGT. The CDR3 is 16 residues long. DNA of the CDR3: TGTGCCAGCAATAAGGGACTAGCGGGAGTCTACAATGAGCAGCTATTC. Its translation: CASNKGLAGVYNEQLF.

This clonotype was detected many times. This chain joins TRBV6-6 and TRBJ2-2; perhaps TRBD1 as D (5 bases). Germline loops: CDR1 MNHNY, CDR2 SVGAGI (reference sequence). Trimming pared 7 bases from V and 9 bases from J, leaving 27 bases between. CDR3 length: 17 residues. The CDR3 DNA sequence: TGTGCCAGCACCCCAAGAGGTTGGGTCACGGACAAGAGGGAGCTGTTTTTT. It translates to CASTPRGWVTDKRELFF.

In regard to this clonotype: The missing conserved phenylalanine or tryptophan at the end of this CDR3 makes a read error likely. The chain employs TRBV4-1 and TRBJ1-4; D may be TRBD1 (6 bases). Looked up from germline, CDR1 is MGHRA and CDR2 is YSYEKL. The CDR3 is 15 residues long. The CDR3 DNA follows: TGCGCCAGCAGCCAACACAGGGCGATTAATGAAAACCTGTTTTCT. This codes for CASSQHRAINENLFS.

As for this clonotype: The junction differs from germline at one of its ends, possibly a read error. The chain links TRBV5-4 to TRBJ2-1; tentatively, D is TRBD1 (5 bases). The CDR3 contains 13 residues. Germline V gene lookup returns CDR1 SGHNT and CDR2 YYREEE (reference sequence). The CDR3 DNA sequence: TGTGCCAGCAGCTTGGGACAGTGCAATGAGCACTTCTTC. This sequence encodes CASSLGQCNEHFF. The entire variable domain, with the rest obtained from reference TRBV5-4 and TRBJ2-1, is as follows: ETGVTQSPTHLIKTRGQQVTLRCSSQSGHNTVSWYQQALGQGPQFIFQYYREEENGRGNFPPRFSGLQFPNYSSELNVNALELDDSALYLCASSLGQCNEHFFGPGTRLTVL.

To note about this clonotype: Compared with germline, one end of the junction differs, possibly owing to a read error. CDR3 sequence reads: CASSQGMGRSSCNEQFF. CDR3 sequence (DNA): TGCGCCAGCAGCCAGGGGATGGGGAGGAGCTCCTGCAATGAGCAGTTCTTC. The chain is built from TRBV4-1 and TRBJ2-1; a weak D match, TRBD2 (6 bases). The CDR3 spans 17 residues. Germline CDR1 reads MGHRA; CDR2 reads YSYEKL.

The chain carries TRBV6-1 and TRBJ2-2, with 7 bases that match TRBD2. Germline CDR1 reads MNHNS; CDR2 reads SASEGT. There are 16 residues in the CDR3. Trimming removed 10 bases from V and 9 bases from J; junction bases left unmatched: 20. In DNA, the CDR3 is TGTGCCACCAGCGAAGCCGAGACTAGCTTTTACTGGGAGCTGTTTTTT. Protein: CATSEAETSFYWELFF.

On this clonotype: The CDR3 end shows no conserved phenylalanine or tryptophan, and so a read error is likely. This chain joins TRBV19 and TRBJ2-7; D is ambiguous. Germline values: CDR1 LNHDA, CDR2 SQIVND (reference sequence). The CDR3 length is 14 residues. V lost 9 bases to trimming and J lost 2 bases, with 17 bases between them. This CDR3 is CASRMDGPTYEQYS. The CDR3 DNA follows: TGTGCCAGCAGAATGGATGGACCGACCTACGAGCAGTACTCC.

Of note for this clonotype: The junction does not match germline at one end; this may be a read error. V gene TRBV10-3 combines with J gene TRBJ2-3, with 13 bases lining up with TRBD2. The CDR3 sequence is 15 residues long. Germline V gives CDR1 ENHRY, CDR2 SYGVKD. In nucleotides, the CDR3 is TGTGTCATCAGCGGGACTAGCGGGAATGCGGATACGCAGTATTTT. It codes for CVISGTSGNADTQYF.

V usage is TRBV9 and J usage is TRBJ2-1; 10 nucleotides line up with TRBD2. V dropped 7 bases and J dropped 4; count of bases not matched to a gene: 11. The CDR3 extends over 16 amino acids. Germline V CDR1 and CDR2: SGDLS, YYNGEE. Here the CDR3 reads CASCPYSGRQYNEQFF. CDR3 sequence (DNA): TGTGCCAGCTGCCCTTATAGCGGGAGGCAGTACAATGAGCAGTTCTTC. The full variable domain, rest sourced from reference TRBV9 and TRBJ2-1, is DSGVTQTPKHLITATGQRVTLRCSPRSGDLSVYWYQQSLDQGLQFLIQYYNGEERAKGNILERFSAQQFPDLHSELNLSSLELGDSALYFCASCPYSGRQYNEQFFGPGTRLTVL.

The chain uses TRBV12-3 or TRBV12-4 and TRBJ2-1; tentatively, D is TRBD1 or TRBD2 (5 bases each). The CDR3 runs 14 residues. V was clipped by 6 bases and J by 8 bases, with 17 bases between them. CDR3 nucleotide sequence: TGTGCCAGCAGCGACCTGGGACCGAACGATGAGCAGTTCTTC. It encodes CASSDLGPNDEQFF.

V gene TRBV6-5 combines with J gene TRBJ2-1; D is perhaps TRBD2 (6 bases). This CDR3 contains 13 residues. Germline V gene lookup returns CDR1 MNHEY and CDR2 SVGAGI. Between the trimmed V and J ends, which lost 7 bases and 14 bases, there was a span of 21 bases. DNA of the CDR3: TGTGCCAGCAAGAAGGGACTCTACAACGAGAAGTTCTTC. Translating it yields CASKKGLYNEKFF.

Comments on this clonotype: One end of the junction does not line up with germline, which may come from a read error. The rearrangement uses TRBV5-6 and TRBJ1-1; D might be TRBD1 (6 bases). This CDR3 has 15 residues. Germline V gene lookup returns CDR1 SGHDT and CDR2 YYEEEE. The CDR3 spells CVSSLGLGGCTEAFF. The CDR3 region has the DNA TGTGTCAGCAGCTTGGGATTAGGGGGATGCACTGAAGCTTTCTTT.